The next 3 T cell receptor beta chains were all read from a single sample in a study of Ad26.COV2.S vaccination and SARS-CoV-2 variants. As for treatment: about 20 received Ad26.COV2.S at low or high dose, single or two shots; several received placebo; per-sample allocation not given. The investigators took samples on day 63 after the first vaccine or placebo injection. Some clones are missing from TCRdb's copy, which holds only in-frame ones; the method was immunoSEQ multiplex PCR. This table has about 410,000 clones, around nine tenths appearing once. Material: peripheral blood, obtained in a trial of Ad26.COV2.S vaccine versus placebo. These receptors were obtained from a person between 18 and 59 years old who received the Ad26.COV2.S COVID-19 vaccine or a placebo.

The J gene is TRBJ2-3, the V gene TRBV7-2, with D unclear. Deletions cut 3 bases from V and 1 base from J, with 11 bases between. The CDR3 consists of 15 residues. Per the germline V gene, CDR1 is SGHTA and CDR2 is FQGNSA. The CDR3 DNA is TGTGCCAGCAGCTTCCCGCTCTCGGGCACAGATACGCAGTATTTT. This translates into CASSFPLSGTDTQYF.

CDR3 amino acids: CASRNLGDSARNTEAFF. In DNA, the CDR3 is TGTGCCAGTAGAAACCTAGGGGACAGCGCCAGGAACACTGAAGCTTTCTTT. The J gene is TRBJ1-1, the V gene TRBV19; the match to TRBD1 covers 7 bases. The J segment lost 1 base and the V segment lost 6 bases, leaving 14 bases of the junction unmatched. Germline lookup yields CDR1 LNHDA and CDR2 SQIVND (reference sequence). The length of the CDR3 is 17 residues.

The CDR3 DNA follows: TGTGCCTGGGGGAGGCAGGTGAACACTGAAGCTTTCTTT. Translating gives CAWGRQVNTEAFF. The chain recombines TRBV30 with TRBJ1-1; D uncertain. Germline loops: CDR1 GTSNPN, CDR2 SVGIG (reference sequence). V lost 5 bases, J lost 0 bases, and 10 bases lay in between. The CDR3 is 13 amino acids.